This T cell receptor (beta chain) derives from a study of regulatory T cells in long-lasting Graves disease (dated by TCRdb to about 2021). Some background on the complete study: Antithyroid drugs had been taken for less than 3 months by newly diagnosed Graves' disease patients. TCR sequencing covered 13 persistent and approximately 20 newly diagnosed Graves' disease patients, 33 samples in total. Persistent Graves' disease patients were compared with newly diagnosed Graves' disease patients by peripheral blood TCR sequencing and RNA sequencing. The study was conducted in China and was registered as a clinical trial.

Library construction relied on multiplex PCR. This sample was sequenced with an Illumina HiSeq 4000. TCR beta libraries were built with iRepertoire HTBI primers and Arm-PCR amplification of CDR3 regions. Before sequencing, the PCR products underwent gel purification. The authors processed their data as follows. Across samples, approximately 68 TRBV and 12 to 15 TRBJ segments were identified and used for gene usage analysis of CDR3 amino acid clonotypes. COPE and FqMerger were used to merge the filtered high-quality paired reads into contigs. BLAST was used to align contigs to the IMGT TRBV, TRBD and TRBJ reference genes, and CDR3 was defined following IMGT. Highly expanded clones were defined as clonotypes with a frequency above 0.1%. Repertoire diversity was measured by Shannon entropy, and V-J evenness by the Gini coefficient. Public clonotypes were defined as clonotypes shared by more than one individual. TCRdb applied fastp at Q25 and MiXCR to the public reads, then kept only in-frame beta chains. One record per CDR3 amino acid sequence lists the most common genes and DNA. These V and J calls rely on TCRdb rather than the paper's analysis. This sample gives some 400,000 distinct CDR3 sequences in total; under 15% of them show up just once. The ten largest make up over 15% of the sample.

About this clonotype itself: The antigen it binds to is not known. The record has no base qualities; no much larger clone is one base away.

V is cut by 6 bases and J by 5 bases, and the space between the germline ends is 13 bases. The CDR3 has 13 amino acids, counting the end cysteine and phenylalanine. The CDR3 DNA has 39 bases and is translated from base 1. Sequences MNHEY (CDR1) and SMNVEV (CDR2) are obtained from the germline V gene (reference sequence). In light of the paper, this sample's time point label describes: newly diagnosed GD, antithyroid drugs for less than 3 months. For both TCR sequencing and RNA sequencing, RNA was extracted from PBMCs in TRIzol. Graves' disease was diagnosed according to American Thyroid Association guidelines. Patients for the study were recruited at an endocrinology department in Xi'an, China. From each patient, 7.5 to 10 milliliters of peripheral blood was collected into an EDTA anticoagulant tube. PBMCs were isolated by Ficoll Paque Plus density gradient separation without further T cell sorting. RNA quality was checked with an Agilent 2100 Bioanalyzer and agarose gel, and concentration with a NanoDrop 2000.

Study-wide findings and limitations: Compared with newly diagnosed patients, patients with persistent Graves' disease had lower TCR Shannon entropy and fewer highly expanded clones, which suggests clonal expansion. Persistent disease showed preferential use of TRBV28, TRBJ1-2 and TRBJ2-5, whereas newly diagnosed disease favored TRBV20-1 and TRBJ2-1. The authors noted that the small sample size was a limitation that may lower accuracy. Because the primary lesion, thyroid tissue, could not be accessed, the study looked at peripheral blood alone. Sequencing and analysis were limited to the TCR beta chain. More public clonotypes were shared among persistent patients (around 2,600) than among newly diagnosed patients (approximately 1,000).

The same sample was also studied in work on T cells in Graves' hyperthyroidism and ophthalmopathy. The second paper further reports: A patient counted as having stable Graves' hyperthyroidism if no progression to ophthalmopathy occurred over 18 months of follow-up. Hyperthyroidism patients were newly diagnosed, with disease duration under 2 months, and aged 18 to 65 years. Exclusion was applied to patients with uncontrolled infections, other autoimmune diseases, pregnancy or lactation. Diagnoses were based on clinical symptoms, serum thyroxine and TRAb, thyroid ultrasound and orbital computed tomography. The first round of RT-PCR for the TCR CDR3 was performed with the HTBI primer set and the Qiagen OneStep RT-PCR kit. Most expanded thyroid clonotypes (frequency above 0.001) were also found in blood, which suggests that blood repertoires may mirror thyroid immune responses. A model built on a 13 V-J signature distinguished ophthalmopathy from stable hyperthyroidism, reaching about 89% sensitivity and under 84% specificity in cross-validation and 80%/75% in testing. In validation, the model predicted progression to ophthalmopathy a median of roughly 6.1 months before onset, with around 70% sensitivity and roughly 79% specificity. A discovery cohort of about a hundred patients, approximately 45 with Graves' ophthalmopathy and under 60 with stable Graves' hyperthyroidism, was used to find distinguishing TCR V-J signatures. Prospective prediction of ophthalmopathy was tested in an independent validation cohort consisting of roughly 19 hyperthyroidism patients and 15 or so patients who later progressed to ophthalmopathy. The approximately 100 discovery patients were randomly split 7:3 into training and test sets. In about 6 Graves' hyperthyroidism patients, the study also compared T-cell repertoires from thyroid tissue with T-cell repertoires from blood. After sampling, hyperthyroidism patients received methimazole starting at 30 mg daily, and ophthalmopathy patients received high-dose intravenous methylprednisolone. The libraries were constructed in a second round of multiplex PCR and then size-selected and purified. Paired-end sequencing of the libraries was performed with 100 bp reads on an Illumina HiSeq2000. SOAPnuke was used to process the raw data, with reads discarded if the reads contained adapters or uncalled bases, had a mean Phred below 15, or lacked an exact constant-primer or identifier match. COPE v1.2.5 was used to merge the high-quality paired reads, and each unique nucleotide sequence was defined as a clonotype. MiTCR v1.1 was used to align clonotypes to the IMGT TRBV, TRBD and TRBJ reference segments. The analysis was restricted to V-J combinations with a frequency above 0.0001, which together covered just over 98% of the repertoires. The TCS score was defined as F50 (clonal expansion) divided by E x V (chaos), with BLOSUM62-based TCRdist calculated between CDR3 peptides within each V-J. Welch's t-statistics and random forest reduced approximately 520 V-J features to 13, which were used in a naive Bayes classifier (R e1071). No statistical method was used to fix the sample size in advance, and group allocation was not hidden from the investigators. According to the paper, TCR Vbeta CDR3 sequencing was carried out on 135 peripheral blood samples, which came from 40 to 45 ophthalmopathy, roughly 75 hyperthyroidism and roughly 17 progressor patients.

Sequenced here: peripheral blood mononuclear cells (PBMCs), sampled at new diagnosis, from a patient treated with antithyroid drugs. The receptor was isolated from a woman in her thirties with Graves disease. Donor details come from another sample of the same person, matched by shared clones. This sequence uses TRBV27 and TRBJ1-1, with the identity of the D gene unclear. The DNA sequence reads TGTGCCAGCAGGAGCGGTGTGAGTACTGAAGCTTTCTTT. Its amino acids are CASRSGVSTEAFF.